In its sample, the clone carrying this T cell receptor (beta chain) was seen many times. The library was built from 400 ng RNA with molecular barcoded adaptors for alpha/delta and beta/gamma chains. TCRdb recomputed calls from the reads with MiXCR, one row per CDR3 protein. The data hold about 22,000 distinct CDR3 sequences, with roughly 13% observed a single time. This sample was taken from a study of read filtering for tumor transcriptome and immune sequencing. Germline V CDR1 and CDR2: MNHNS, SASEGT. V trimming: 1 base; J trimming: 8 bases; junction bases outside the gene matches: 9. The CDR3 is 16 amino acids.

The sequencing input was a population of CD138-negative cells sorted from bone marrow. The sequence was obtained from a donor at least 40 years old with multiple myeloma. V is TRBV6-1 and J is TRBJ2-1, with TRBD2 identical over 9 bases. The CDR3: CASSEVAGVTNYEQFF. In nucleotides, the CDR3 is TGTGCCAGCAGTGAAGTAGCGGGAGTAACTAACTATGAGCAGTTCTTC.